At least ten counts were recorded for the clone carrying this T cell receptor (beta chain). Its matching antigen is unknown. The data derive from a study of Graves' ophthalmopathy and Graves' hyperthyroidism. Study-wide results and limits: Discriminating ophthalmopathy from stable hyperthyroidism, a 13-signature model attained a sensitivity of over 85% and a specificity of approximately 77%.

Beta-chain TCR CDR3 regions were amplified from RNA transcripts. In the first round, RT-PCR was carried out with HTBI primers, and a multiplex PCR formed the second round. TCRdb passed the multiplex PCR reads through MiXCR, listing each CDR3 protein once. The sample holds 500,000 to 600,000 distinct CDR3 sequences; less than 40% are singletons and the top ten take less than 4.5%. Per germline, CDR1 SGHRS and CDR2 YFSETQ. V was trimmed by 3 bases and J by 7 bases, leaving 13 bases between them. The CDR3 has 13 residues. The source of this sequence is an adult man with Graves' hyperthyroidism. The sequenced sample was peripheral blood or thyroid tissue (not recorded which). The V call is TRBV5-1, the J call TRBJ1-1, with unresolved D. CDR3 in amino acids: CASSSLTENEAFF. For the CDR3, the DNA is TGCGCCAGCAGCTCACTGACTGAAAATGAAGCTTTCTTT.